This T cell receptor (beta chain) is from a study of blood T cells in healthy people across ages. Sample-barcoded 5' priming and a J-beta primer mix drove a second PCR of roughly 6 to 12 cycles. TCRdb reanalysed the 5' RACE reads using MiXCR and keeps one entry per CDR3 protein. Of some 800,000 distinct CDR3 sequences listed, about 42% are singletons. This CDR3 comprises 15 residues. CDR1 is SEHNR, CDR2 FQNEAQ, per germline (reference sequence). The V segment lost 3 bases and the J segment 4 bases; nucleotides outside the gene matches: 4. The sequencing sample was made of blood. This sequence was found in a man in his 60s in good health. V usage is TRBV7-9 and J usage is TRBJ2-5, with 11 bases aligning to TRBD1. The DNA for the CDR3 is TGTGCCAGCAGCTTCGTCGGACAGGGGGCAGAGACCCAGTACTTC. It specifies CASSFVGQGAETQYF.